This T cell receptor beta chain was sequenced for a study of a mutant IDH1 vaccine in newly diagnosed glioma. At the level of the study: Patients had eight vaccinations, in weeks 1, 3, 5, 7, 11, 15, 19 and 23. The sex distribution of treated patients was roughly 62% male and about 38% female, with a mean age of approximately 40 years. Patients' prior therapy spanned radiotherapy, temozolomide, or both; most underwent both. Study results and caveats: Variations in leading peripheral T cell clonotypes appeared to have no connection with pseudoprogression.

Germline assignment: CDR1 SEHNR and CDR2 FQNEAQ (reference sequence). With 2 bases removed from V and 4 bases from J, the gap between germline ends came to 8 bases. This CDR3 is 13 amino acids long. The table came from immunoSEQ multiplex PCR; TCRdb's copy has only in-frame clones and leaves some out. The table lists about 67,000 clones, 84% of them singletons. As to time point: week 23, last vaccination. Every vaccination contained 300 ug of the mutant IDH1 20-mer peptide and was paired with topical imiquimod. Only a few counts were recorded for this clone. Its matching antigen is unknown. The sequencing used PBMCs, collected from a glioma patient whose treatment included an IDH1 peptide vaccine. V and J are TRBV7-9 and TRBJ1-1; D remains unclear. The TCR originated in a man between 18 and 35 years old with glioma. Here the CDR3 DNA reads TGTGCCAGCAGCTTAATCGAGCGCACTGAAGCTTTCTTT. It specifies CASSLIERTEAFF.